These 30 T cell receptor beta chains came from one sample sequenced in a study of monozygotic twins with inflammatory bowel disease. TCRdb reprocessed the 5' RACE reads and stores each CDR3 protein as one record, lacking DNA. The sample data list approximately 200,000 distinct CDR3 sequences. The sequencing sample was made of blood. These receptors were taken from a human donor with ulcerative colitis or Crohn's disease, or a healthy co-twin of an affected twin (not recorded which).

This chain connects TRBV5-1 to TRBJ2-7; lacking DNA, the TRBD2 call made by TCRdb goes unchecked. Germline V gives CDR1 SGHRS, CDR2 YFSETQ. The CDR3 consists of 17 residues. CDR3 residues: CASSFRGGGGETYEQYF.

V gene TRBV5-4 combines with J gene TRBJ2-3; the TCRdb D gene call, TRBD1, has no DNA to confirm it. Per the germline V gene, CDR1 is SGHNT and CDR2 is YYREEE (reference sequence). The CDR3 covers 15 residues. CDR3 sequence reads: CASSLLGGLGDTQYF.

The chain couples TRBV3-1 to TRBJ2-7; TCRdb's D gene call, TRBD1, goes unchecked for lack of DNA. From germline, CDR1 is LGHDT and CDR2 YNNKEL (reference sequence). This CDR3 is built from 16 residues. The CDR3 loop is CASSQDVQQGAYEQYF.

The genes are TRBV19 and TRBJ2-5; without DNA, the TCRdb call of TRBD2 cannot be checked. From germline, CDR1 is LNHDA and CDR2 SQIVND (reference sequence). The CDR3 has 20 amino acids. CDR3 region: CASSPQRGQRTSGTQETQYF. The variable domain in full, with the rest retrieved from reference TRBV19 and TRBJ2-5, is DGGITQSPKYLFRKEGQNVTLSCEQNLNHDAMYWYRQDPGQGLRLIYYSQIVNDFQKGDIAEGYSVSREKKESFPLTVTSAQKNPTAFYLCASSPQRGQRTSGTQETQYFGPGTRLLVL.

The chain is built from TRBV6-1 and TRBJ1-5; TCRdb indicates TRBD1, and absent DNA this call remains unverified. The CDR3 loop spans 15 amino acids. Germline V gives CDR1 MNHNS, CDR2 SASEGT. CDR3 sequence reads: CASSDSYLGGRPQHF.

The chain combines TRBV12-3 or TRBV12-4 with TRBJ2-7. The CDR3 consists of 14 residues. CDR3: CASSFAQNSYEQYF.

This sequence joins TRBV9 and TRBJ2-2; no DNA is available, so the TRBD1 call from TCRdb remains unchecked. The germline V gene encodes CDR1 SGDLS and CDR2 YYNGEE. CDR3 length: 16 residues. The CDR3 protein is CASSARQGGFTGELFF.

The chain has TRBV27 and TRBJ2-3; the TRBD1 assignment by TCRdb is unverifiable without DNA. Germline V lookup: CDR1 MNHEY, CDR2 SMNVEV (reference sequence). CDR3 length: 14 amino acids. The CDR3 loop reads CASSLMGGPDTQYF.

The J gene is TRBJ2-7, the V gene TRBV5-1; TCRdb picks TRBD1, but there is no DNA to check that call. CDR1 is SGHRS, CDR2 YFSETQ, per germline. This CDR3 has 14 residues. The CDR3 protein is CASSLSGQGYEQYF.

The rearrangement uses TRBV20-1 and TRBJ2-7; absent DNA, TCRdb's TRBD1 call cannot be checked. Germline V gene lookup returns CDR1 DFQATT and CDR2 SNEGSKA (reference sequence). The CDR3 is 14 amino acids. The CDR3 is CSHRRDRGTYEQYF.

The chain carries TRBV11-3 and TRBJ2-5; TCRdb reports TRBD2, a call that lacks DNA to check it against. CDR3 length equals 15 residues. Germline V gene sequence: CDR1 SGHNT, CDR2 YENEEA. This chain's CDR3 is CASSSGADAKETQYF.

J is TRBJ1-4 and V is TRBV12-3 or TRBV12-4; the TCRdb D gene call, TRBD1, has no DNA to confirm it. The CDR3 runs to 14 residues. CDR3 amino acids: CASSFQGKNEKLFF.

The gene calls are TRBV11-2 and TRBJ1-5. The CDR3 is 14 residues long. Germline V gene data show CDR1 as SGHAT and CDR2 as FQNNGV. The CDR3 sequence is CASSPNRYNQPQHF.

The chain recombines TRBV6-5 with TRBJ1-3. CDR3 length: 14 residues. Looked up from germline, CDR1 is MNHEY and CDR2 is SVGAGI. This CDR3 is CASSFQYPGNTIYF.

The genes are TRBV7-8 and TRBJ1-1. Germline-derived CDR1 and CDR2 are SGHVS and FQNEAQ. The CDR3 covers 13 residues. CDR3 sequence: CASSRRVFTEAFF.

CDR3 residues: CSARDSRDGNTEAFF. The V call is TRBV20-1, the J call TRBJ1-1. The CDR3 totals 15 residues. From germline, CDR1 is DFQATT and CDR2 SNEGSKA (reference sequence).

The chain uses TRBV7-9 and TRBJ2-1; TCRdb outputs TRBD1, but without DNA this stays unchecked. Germline loops: CDR1 SEHNR, CDR2 FQNEAQ (reference sequence). This CDR3 has 17 residues. The CDR3 region is CASTLYSPGVADNEQFF. The whole variable domain, filled in from reference TRBV7-9 and TRBJ2-1, reads DTGVSQNPRHKITKRGQNVTFRCDPISEHNRLYWYRQTLGQGPEFLTYFQNEAQLEKSRLLSDRFSAERPKGSFSTLEIQRTEQGDSAMYLCASTLYSPGVADNEQFFGPGTRLTVL.

J is TRBJ2-3 and V is TRBV4-1. Germline V CDR1 and CDR2: MGHRA, YSYEKL. This CDR3 region has 11 residues. CDR3 sequence: CASSQSDTQYF.

The chain is built from TRBV24-1 and TRBJ2-3. This CDR3 comprises 12 residues. Germline loops: CDR1 KGHDR, CDR2 SFDVKD. The CDR3 protein is CATSDLSDTQYF.

This rearrangement joins TRBV4-1 to TRBJ2-1; TCRdb names TRBD2, which stays unverified in the absence of DNA. CDR3 size: 14 residues. Germline-derived CDR1 and CDR2 are MGHRA and YSYEKL. This chain's CDR3 is CASRNREGYNEQFF.

The chain combines TRBV5-1 with TRBJ1-2; TCRdb designates TRBD1, a call that cannot be tested without DNA. This CDR3 comprises 15 residues. Germline V gives CDR1 SGHRS, CDR2 YFSETQ. CDR3 sequence reads: CASSGVGQGARGYTF.

The chain links TRBV7-9 to TRBJ1-5; TCRdb's D call, TRBD1, is unchecked because there is no DNA. This CDR3 has 16 residues. Germline V lookup: CDR1 SEHNR, CDR2 FQNEAQ (reference sequence). CDR3 residues: CASSSGTGTASQPQHF.

This chain uses TRBV29-1 with TRBJ1-2. CDR3 length equals 11 residues. Germline CDR1 and CDR2: SQVTM and ANQGSEA. CDR3 in amino acids: CSVDGSYGYTF.

The rearrangement joins TRBV12-3 or TRBV12-4 to TRBJ1-4. The CDR3 consists of 11 residues. The CDR3 loop is CASGDFEKLFF.

This rearrangement joins TRBV20-1 to TRBJ2-7. The germline gives CDR1 DFQATT, CDR2 SNEGSKA (reference sequence). The CDR3 covers 11 residues. Here the CDR3 reads CSASSGYEQYF.

The genes are TRBV5-1 and TRBJ1-5; the TCRdb D gene call, TRBD1, has no DNA to confirm it. Germline V gives CDR1 SGHRS, CDR2 YFSETQ. The CDR3 loop spans 15 amino acids. Here the CDR3 reads CASSLQGAINQPQHF.

CDR3 protein: CASSEGSGAPGELFF. The chain uses TRBV5-1 and TRBJ2-2; there is no DNA to check the TCRdb D call of TRBD2. This CDR3 comprises 15 residues. Germline V gene data show CDR1 as SGHRS and CDR2 as YFSETQ.

V usage is TRBV29-1 and J usage is TRBJ2-1; TCRdb designates TRBD1, a call that cannot be tested without DNA. The CDR3 length is 17 residues. Germline V CDR1 and CDR2: SQVTM, ANQGSEA. CDR3: CSVEGSPTGPLYNEQFF.

The J gene is TRBJ2-7, the V gene TRBV9; TCRdb calls TRBD1, which cannot be checked without DNA. This CDR3 contains 15 residues. Germline V CDR1 and CDR2: SGDLS, YYNGEE. The CDR3 sequence: CASSVRPARLFEQYF.

J is TRBJ1-3 and V is TRBV11-2; the D call from TCRdb, TRBD1, cannot be confirmed without DNA. The CDR3 is 16 amino acids. Germline CDR1 reads SGHAT; CDR2 reads FQNNGV. The CDR3 is CASSLVVGGDGNTIYF.